The following is a TCR beta chain sequence with its context. Its antigen is as yet unknown. The junction had 5 bases not matched to a gene; V was cut back by 3 bases and J by 2 bases. The germline gives CDR1 KGHSH, CDR2 LQKENI. This CDR3 contains 16 residues. These data come from a study of shared clonotypes between healthy human individuals. Study as a whole: The study used three CD4 naive, three CD4 memory, two CD8 naive and one CD8 memory plate per donor.

Study results and limitations: In several donors, roughly 5.2% of naive CD4 clonotypes appeared in common. Despite large depth, rarefaction showed incomplete sorted-subset sequencing.

Assay execution took place at the deep level. The table came from immunoSEQ multiplex PCR; TCRdb's copy has only in-frame clones and leaves some out. The repertoire holds 2 million to 3 million clones, with under 95% as singletons. The chain uses TRBV18 and TRBJ2-5; 11 nucleotides align to TRBD1. The sequence derives from a man between 18 and 29 years old in good health. Some clones in this sample may be carry-over from other donors' samples. The sample taken for sequencing was naive CD4+ T cells from PBMCs. Subset denoted: CD45RA+ positively selected. Here the CDR3 reads CASSPPGTGGQETQYF. The CDR3 nucleotides are TGTGCCAGCTCACCCCCCGGGACAGGGGGTCAAGAGACCCAGTACTTC.